This TCR beta chain was identified in a study of technical replicates of blood from a handful of donors. The CDR3 length is 13 residues. Germline V gene data show CDR1 as WNHNN and CDR2 as SYGVQD (reference sequence). V lost 9 bases to trimming and J lost 5 bases, with 16 bases between them. Produced via immunoSEQ multiplex PCR; TCRdb's table is partial and in-frame only. The sample records 73,000 or so clones, roughly nine tenths being singletons. This receptor was identified in a human donor in good health. Sequencing was carried out using T cells isolated from PBMCs. The chain has TRBV10-1 and TRBJ2-5, with a weak D call TRBD1 (5 bases). The chain's CDR3 is CASPGLLGETQYF. CDR3 bases: TGCGCCAGTCCAGGGCTTCTTGGGGAGACCCAGTACTTC.